This T cell receptor beta chain was sequenced for a study of T cell responses to AZD1222 COVID-19 vaccine. General study results and limits: Females made up more of the donors, who were largely white British, and clonal diversity may have come out too low.

Only in-frame clones appear in the TCRdb table, and some are missing; sequencing was by immunoSEQ multiplex PCR. The data hold around 160,000 clones, with about nine tenths observed a single time. With regard to this clone: The antigen is not known.

This specimen consisted of peripheral blood, obtained on day 0 of MenACWY control vaccination. The receptor was derived from an adult in good health.

CDR3 coding DNA: TGTGCCAGCAGCCCGGACCAGGCCTTCACAGATACGCAGTATTTT. This sequence encodes CASSPDQAFTDTQYF. The chain has TRBV5-6 and TRBJ2-3; D gene ambiguous. Germline V gene sequence: CDR1 SGHDT, CDR2 YYEEEE. V lost 4 bases and J lost 2, with 14 bases in between. The CDR3 has 15 amino acids.